These 5 T cell receptor beta chains were sequenced from one sample in a study of T-cell reconstitution after alpha-beta-depleted transplantation in children. During its preparation, the TCRbeta library received unique molecular identifiers. A single record per CDR3 protein comes from TCRdb applying MiXCR to the PCR reads. Of over 150,000 distinct CDR3 sequences listed, 5.5% to 7% are singletons. Here the sequenced sample was PBMCs, taken before TCRalphabeta/CD19-depleted stem cell transplant. The receptors come from a boy under 10 years old with acute lymphoblastic leukemia, due to receive a stem cell transplant.

The sample holds a few counts of this clonotype. The genes are TRBV20-1 and TRBJ2-5; the match to TRBD2 covers 12 bases. The CDR3 runs to 16 residues. Germline-derived CDR1 and CDR2 are DFQATT and SNEGSKA (reference sequence). The V and J ends lost 0 bases and 2 bases, in that order; junction bases with no gene match: 4. The CDR3 bases are TGCAGTGCTAGAGATCCTAGCGGGGGGGCTCAAGAGACCCAGTACTTC. It codes for CSARDPSGGAQETQYF.

The chain has TRBV5-4 and TRBJ2-3, with 7 bases matching TRBD1. Germline assignment: CDR1 SGHNT and CDR2 YYREEE (reference sequence). J was trimmed by 2 bases and V by 5 bases; bases with no gene match: 11. The CDR3 extends over 16 amino acids. CDR3 nucleotides: TGTGCCAGCAGGTCCCTAAATAGGGGGCTCACAGATACGCAGTATTTT. This sequence encodes CASRSLNRGLTDTQYF.

Ten or more counts support this clonotype. This chain connects TRBV9 to TRBJ2-1, with D possibly being TRBD2 (6 bases). CDR1 and CDR2 from the germline V gene are SGDLS and YYNGEE. The CDR3 covers 13 residues. The germline V and J ends were trimmed by 6 bases and 9 bases, with 16 bases remaining between them. This chain's CDR3 is CASTGGRIGEQFF. The CDR3 DNA is TGTGCCAGCACCGGAGGGCGGATCGGTGAGCAGTTCTTC.

About this clonotype: At one end, the junction sequence differs from germline, possibly due to a read error. This chain links TRBV20-1 with TRBJ2-2; TRBD1 aligns across 7 bases. There are 15 residues in the CDR3. The germline V gene encodes CDR1 DFQATT and CDR2 SNEGSKA (reference sequence). The chain's CDR3 is CSARDLTGHTGELFF. In DNA form, the CDR3 reads TGCAGTGCTAGAGATTTGACAGGGCACACCGGCGAGCTGTTTTTT.

V is TRBV2 and J is TRBJ2-2; TRBD1 matches 8 bases. The CDR3 has 17 amino acids. J was trimmed by 2 bases and V by 6 bases; bases with no gene match: 11. CDR1 is SNHLY, CDR2 FYNNEI, per germline. The CDR3 reads CASRRDRRGGNTGELFF. The CDR3 bases are TGTGCCAGCAGGAGGGACAGGCGGGGTGGTAACACCGGGGAGCTGTTTTTT.